This TCR beta chain was identified in a study of blood T cell repertoires in COVID-19. Across the study: Samples taken during acute and convalescent COVID-19 were collected in the United States, Italy and Spain. The analysed material was cDNA or gDNA that came from T cells, B-cell-depleted T cells, or PBMCs.

Patients in Seattle were enrolled during active infection, then followed longitudinally. Clones were read by immunoSEQ multiplex PCR, and TCRdb kept only the in-frame ones, dropping some. Of tens of thousands of clones listed, 75% to 80% are singletons. V lost 3 bases and J 1 base, leaving 14 bases between the germline ends. The germline V gene encodes CDR1 MDHEN and CDR2 SYDVKM. CDR3 length: 16 amino acids. The clonotype was recovered from a man in his sixties or seventies with COVID-19, enrolled during active disease. This rearrangement joins TRBV28 to TRBJ2-3; D perhaps matches TRBD1 (5 bases). The specimen sequenced was peripheral blood. The CDR3 DNA reads TGTGCCAGCAGTTTTCAGCAGGGTGGGGGCACAGATACGCAGTATTTT. It encodes CASSFQQGGGTDTQYF.